This T cell receptor beta chain was obtained from a study of blood T cell repertoires in COVID-19. Across the study: The United States, Italy and Spain supplied acute and convalescent COVID-19 samples.

This CDR3 comprises 15 residues. V was pared by 3 bases and J by 5 bases, with 16 bases between. From germline, CDR1 is KGHSH and CDR2 LQKENI. The protocol was immunoSEQ multiplex PCR, while the TCRdb copy is restricted to in-frame clones and leaves out a portion. Among about 280,000 clones listed, approximately 88% were seen once. The V and J genes are TRBV18 and TRBJ1-2; the D gene is possibly TRBD1 (6 bases). Sequencing was performed on peripheral blood. This receptor was identified in a man aged 45 to 65 with acute or convalescent COVID-19. The CDR3: CASSPDRNLRYGYTF. CDR3 nucleotide sequence: TGTGCCAGCTCACCGGACAGAAACCTACGTTATGGCTACACCTTC.